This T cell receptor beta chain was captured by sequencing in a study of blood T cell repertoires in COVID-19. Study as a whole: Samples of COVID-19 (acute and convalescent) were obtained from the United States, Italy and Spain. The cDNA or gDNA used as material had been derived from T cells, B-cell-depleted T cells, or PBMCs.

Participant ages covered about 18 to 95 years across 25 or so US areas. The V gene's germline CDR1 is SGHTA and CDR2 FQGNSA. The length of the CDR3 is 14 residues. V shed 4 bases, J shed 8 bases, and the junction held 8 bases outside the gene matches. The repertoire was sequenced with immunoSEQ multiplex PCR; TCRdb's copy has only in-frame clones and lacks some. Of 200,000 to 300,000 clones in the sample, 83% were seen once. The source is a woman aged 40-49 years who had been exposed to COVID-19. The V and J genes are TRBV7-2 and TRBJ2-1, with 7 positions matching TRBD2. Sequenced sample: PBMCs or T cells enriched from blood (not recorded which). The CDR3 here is CASSSGLVRDEQFF. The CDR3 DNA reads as TGTGCCAGCAGCTCCGGACTAGTCAGGGATGAGCAGTTCTTC. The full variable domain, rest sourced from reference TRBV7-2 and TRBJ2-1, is GAGVSQSPSNKVTEKGKDVELRCDPISGHTALYWYRQSLGQGLEFLIYFQGNSAPDKSGLPSDRFSAERTGGSVSTLTIQRTQQEDSAVYLCASSSGLVRDEQFFGPGTRLTVL.